The entry that follows covers one T cell receptor (beta chain) sequence. This specimen belongs to a study of blood T cell repertoires in COVID-19. Study-level information: Acute-phase and convalescent COVID-19 samples originated in the United States, Italy and Spain.

Trimming took 4 bases from V and 0 from J; bases not matched to a gene: 8. The CDR3 has 16 residues. Looked up from germline, CDR1 is SGHNT and CDR2 is YENEEA. Original analysis: Researchers report that nucleated cell counts were estimated from reference gene primer amplification. Assay: immunoSEQ multiplex PCR; the TCRdb copy retains only in-frame clones and omits some. V and J calls and clone size are given by that table; D and trimming were obtained from the DNA. The repertoire holds roughly 92,000 clones, with roughly nine tenths as singletons. Sequenced: peripheral blood. This sequence joins TRBV11-3 and TRBJ1-2, with 7 bases matching TRBD1. This TCR came from a man aged 45-65 years with acute or convalescent COVID-19. The CDR3 DNA reads TGTGCCAGCAGCTACCGGGACAGTATCACTAACTATGGCTACACCTTC. Residues: CASSYRDSITNYGYTF.